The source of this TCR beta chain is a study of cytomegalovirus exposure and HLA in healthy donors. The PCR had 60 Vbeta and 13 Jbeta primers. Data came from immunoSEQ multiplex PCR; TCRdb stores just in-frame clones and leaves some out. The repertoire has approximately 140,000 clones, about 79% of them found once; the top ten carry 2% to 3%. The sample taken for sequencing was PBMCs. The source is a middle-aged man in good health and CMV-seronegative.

The CDR3 is CASSQVYGMNTEAFF. DNA for the CDR3: TGTGCCAGCAGCCAAGTGTACGGGATGAACACTGAAGCTTTCTTT. The chain couples TRBV14 to TRBJ1-1; D not resolved. Germline loops: CDR1 SGHDN, CDR2 FVKESK. The V end lost 1 base, the J end lost 0 bases, and 9 bases lay between the germline ends. This CDR3 has 15 amino acids.